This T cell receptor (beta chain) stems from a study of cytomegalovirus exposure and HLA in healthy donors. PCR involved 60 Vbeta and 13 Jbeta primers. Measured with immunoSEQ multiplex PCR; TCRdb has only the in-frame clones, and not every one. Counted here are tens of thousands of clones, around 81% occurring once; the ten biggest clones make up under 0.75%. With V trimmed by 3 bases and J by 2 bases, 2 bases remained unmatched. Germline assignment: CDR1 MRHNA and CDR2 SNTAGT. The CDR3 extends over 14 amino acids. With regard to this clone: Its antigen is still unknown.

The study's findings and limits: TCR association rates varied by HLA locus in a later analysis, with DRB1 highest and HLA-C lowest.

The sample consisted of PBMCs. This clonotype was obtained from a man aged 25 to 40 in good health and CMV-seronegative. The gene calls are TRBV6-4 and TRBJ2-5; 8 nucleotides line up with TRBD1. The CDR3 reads CASSETGAQETQYF. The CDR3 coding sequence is TGTGCCAGCAGTGAGACAGGGGCACAAGAGACCCAGTACTTC.